The following is a TCR beta chain sequence with its context. Its antigen remains unidentified. The data originate from a study of neoadjuvant anti-PD-1 for oral cavity cancer. Findings of the study overall: Only three patients per response group were TCR-analyzed; validation needed. Greater tumor shrinkage accompanied bigger post-treatment sizes of preexisting clones.

Most tumor samples had approximately 4.6 ug input DNA in two replicates. Data came from immunoSEQ multiplex PCR; TCRdb stores just in-frame clones and leaves some out. The table shows 25,000 or so clones, with 25% to 30% occurring only once. CDR3 length: 20 residues. Germline CDR1 is KGHSH and CDR2 is LQKENI. With 2 bases clipped from V and 4 bases from J, the junction kept 21 bases outside the gene matches. The time point: after neoadjuvant nivolumab, at surgical resection. This receptor was taken from a person between 40 and 80 years old with oral cavity squamous cell carcinoma. The gene calls are TRBV18 and TRBJ2-7; 9 nucleotides line up with TRBD2. Sequenced here: tumor tissue, sampled after nivolumab (anti-PD-1) treatment. In DNA form, the CDR3 reads TGTGCCAGCTCACCAGATGGCCTTGGGGCGGGGACTAGCAAGACGTACGAGCAGTACTTC. Amino acid sequence: CASSPDGLGAGTSKTYEQYF.